The next 15 T cell receptor beta chains were all read from a single sample in a study of T cell repertoires in cytomegalovirus infection. TCRdb fed the reads into MiXCR, producing one record per CDR3 protein. Here the sample spans about 150,000 distinct CDR3 sequences, 20% to 30% being singletons. The sample consisted of PBMCs. These receptors were obtained from a human donor in good health (CMV status not recorded). Some clones in this sample may be carry-over from other donors' samples.

This clonotype was seen only a few times. The rearrangement links TRBV7-3 to TRBJ2-3; maybe TRBD2 (6 bases). CDR1 and CDR2 from the germline V gene are SGHTA and FQGTGA. V shed 5 bases and J shed 1 base, with 16 bases lying between them. The CDR3 has 16 residues. Here the CDR3 reads CASSPKSGFGTDTQYF. CDR3 coding DNA: TGTGCCAGCAGCCCAAAGAGCGGGTTCGGCACAGATACGCAGTATTTT.

This clonotype came up many times. This chain links TRBV7-2 with TRBJ2-5; 12 bases line up with TRBD2. The ends lost 0 bases at V and 5 bases at J; junction bases unmatched: 7. CDR3 length: 17 residues. Germline loops: CDR1 SGHTA, CDR2 FQGNSA. This chain's CDR3 is CASSLALAGGRQETQYF. In DNA, the CDR3 is TGTGCCAGCAGCTTAGCCCTAGCGGGGGGGCGGCAGGAGACCCAGTACTTC.

This clonotype was observed a handful of times. This chain uses TRBV20-1 with TRBJ2-3; D gene ambiguous. This CDR3 contains 14 residues. Germline V gene sequence: CDR1 DFQATT, CDR2 SNEGSKA (reference sequence). V lost 0 bases, J lost 0 bases, and 7 bases lay in between. The CDR3 reads CSARDGRSTDTQYF. In DNA form, the CDR3 reads TGCAGTGCTAGAGATGGGCGAAGCACAGATACGCAGTATTTT.

This clonotype has more than one count but fewer than ten. V gene TRBV28 combines with J gene TRBJ1-1, with 7 bases that match TRBD1. This CDR3 spans 15 amino acids. The germline gives CDR1 MDHEN, CDR2 SYDVKM. V shed 6 bases and J 5 bases; nucleotides not matched to a gene: 12. The CDR3 nucleotides read TGTGCCAGCAGGGTTAACAGGGGTGCGGGGACTGAAGCTTTCTTT. Its translation: CASRVNRGAGTEAFF.

The DNA for the CDR3 is TGCGCCAGCAGATCCGGGTACCCGAAGCGAAACACTGAAGCTTTCTTT. This sequence encodes CASRSGYPKRNTEAFF. The rearrangement joins TRBV23-1 to TRBJ1-1; D remains ambiguous. TRBV23-1 is an open reading frame whose function is uncertain. V was pared by 6 bases and J by 2 bases, with 19 bases between. The CDR3 totals 16 residues.

The chain carries TRBV12-3 or TRBV12-4 and TRBJ1-3; D gene unclear. This CDR3 is built from 13 residues. Trimming took off 5 bases at V and 4 bases at J, with 9 bases between the two ends. The CDR3: CASSQGRGNTIYF. Here the CDR3 DNA reads TGTGCCAGCAGTCAAGGGAGAGGAAACACCATATATTTT.

A few counts support this clonotype. V and J are TRBV12-3 or TRBV12-4 and TRBJ2-2; perhaps TRBD1 as D (5 bases). This CDR3 comprises 13 residues. Trimming removed 7 bases at V and 1 base at J, with 7 bases between. The DNA for the CDR3 is TGTGCCAGCACCCAGGGGAACACCGGGGAGCTGTTTTTT. This gives the protein CASTQGNTGELFF.

This clonotype was counted at least ten times. V is TRBV7-8 and J is TRBJ2-7; 7 bases map to TRBD1. CDR1 is SGHVS, CDR2 FQNEAQ, per germline. The CDR3 consists of 17 residues. The ends lost 4 bases at V and 6 bases at J; junction bases unmatched: 18. As DNA, the CDR3 is TGTGCCAGCAGCTACCTCGACAGGGCCTTCCGGGGAGCCGAGCAGTACTTC. It yields the protein CASSYLDRAFRGAEQYF.

Many counts were recorded for this clonotype. The rearrangement uses TRBV6-5 and TRBJ2-7; D might be TRBD1 (6 bases). Germline V gene lookup returns CDR1 MNHEY and CDR2 SVGAGI. The V gene lost 6 bases and the J gene lost 3 bases, with 18 bases spanning the gap. This CDR3 spans 15 amino acids. CDR3 nucleotide sequence: TGTGCCAGCAGGCCGGACAGCCGGCCAAGCTACGAGCAGTACTTC. This sequence encodes CASRPDSRPSYEQYF.

Comments on this clonotype: This may stem from a read error, because a much larger clone lies one nucleotide away. The chain uses TRBV7-2 and TRBJ2-7; weak D call: TRBD2 (6 bases). From germline, CDR1 is SGHTA and CDR2 FQGNSA. CDR3 length equals 14 residues. With 3 bases removed from V and 3 bases from J, the gap between germline ends came to 12 bases. In DNA, the CDR3 is TGTGCCAGCAGCTTGGTACTAGCTATCTACGAGCAGTACTTC. Its protein is CASSLVLAIYEQYF.

In its sample, this clonotype was seen many times. CDR3 in amino acids: CASSSLAGPRETQYF. DNA of the CDR3: TGTGCCAGCAGCTCGCTAGCGGGCCCCCGAGAGACCCAGTACTTC. The chain recombines TRBV7-8 with TRBJ2-5; TRBD2 matches at 8 bases. The CDR3 covers 15 residues. J gave up 4 bases and V 4 bases, and 8 bases lay outside the gene matches. Germline-derived CDR1 and CDR2 are SGHVS and FQNEAQ.

This clonotype occurred many times. The chain combines TRBV7-3 with TRBJ1-1; the D gene is possibly TRBD1 (5 bases). Trimming pared 5 bases from V and 3 bases from J, leaving 16 bases between. Germline values: CDR1 SGHTA, CDR2 FQGTGA. The CDR3 contains 15 residues. The CDR3 DNA reads as TGTGCCAGCAGCGCGGCAGGGCCTGGTGACACTGAAGCTTTCTTT. Its protein is CASSAAGPGDTEAFF.

The rearrangement uses TRBV13 and TRBJ2-7; 9 positions agree with TRBD1. Germline-derived CDR1 and CDR2 are PRHDT and FYEKMQ (reference sequence). The V segment lost 0 bases and the J segment 2 bases; nucleotides outside the gene matches: 11. CDR3 size: 18 residues. CDR3 sequence (DNA): TGTGCCAGCAGCTTAGGCATTAGGATCAGGACAGGGGCCTACGAGCAGTACTTC. Translation: CASSLGIRIRTGAYEQYF.

The chain has TRBV12-3 or TRBV12-4 and TRBJ1-4; TRBD1 is a possible D gene (5 bases). Deletions cut 7 bases from V and 7 bases from J, with 16 bases between. CDR3 length: 14 residues. The CDR3 reads CASTVRAGGEKLFF. In DNA, the CDR3 is TGTGCCAGCACGGTCAGGGCGGGCGGTGAAAAACTGTTTTTT.

In this sample, this clonotype turned up a few times. CDR3 DNA: TGTGCCAGCAGTTTTCCCCCGGGAGTTTTCAATGAGCAGTTCTTC. Amino acids: CASSFPPGVFNEQFF. The chain is built from TRBV12-3 or TRBV12-4 and TRBJ2-1; D possibly corresponds to TRBD2 (6 bases). The CDR3 extends over 15 amino acids. V gave up 3 bases and J gave up 6 bases, with 15 bases separating them.